This is a list of T cell receptor beta chains from one sample in a study of blood T cell repertoires in COVID-19. Repertoires were generated with immunoSEQ multiplex PCR, while TCRdb's copy carries only in-frame clones and drops some. This table holds around 90,000 clones, 80% found once. The sample taken for sequencing was peripheral blood. The receptor source for this set is a human donor in a cohort sampled during active COVID-19. The CDR3 runs from the conserved cysteine through the conserved F or W.

V,CDR3
TRBV30,CALLGGASTEAFF
TRBV3-1/TRBV3-2,CASSQGGGGYEQYF
TRBV11-2,CASSLYSSGLYEQYF
TRBV7-2,CASSTGTTKNIQYF
TRBV7-2,CASSMGLAGPYEQYF
TRBV19,CASDREASNQPQHF
TRBV7-2,CASSSTGGANVLTF
TRBV7-9,CASSPGTGGQPQHF
TRBV6-5,CASSYSRTASYEQYF
TRBV7-3,CASSFRAGGPETQYF
TRBV7-8,CASSLRGNQPQHF
TRBV19,CASSYDRGYEQYF
TRBV5-1,CASSLTPTGTISGNTIYF
TRBV2,CASSAGQGSYGYTF
TRBV4-2,CASSQRTPAGTAIYEQYF
TRBV24-1,CATSQGVVGYTF
TRBV7-6,CASSLRPGLTSYEQYF
TRBV5-4,CASSFVGGSYEQYF
TRBV6-2/TRBV6-3,CASSRSAFDTEAFF
TRBV6-1,CASSEGSGVIEKLFF
TRBV5-1,CASSLGSGRFDEQYF
TRBV7-3,CASSLTGQGLYEQYF
TRBV5-1,CASSHSPEAYEQYF
TRBV2,CASSLQGAIFNQPQHF
TRBV7-9,CASSLMAGANEQFF
TRBV7-9,CASSQATVNYGYTF
TRBV6-5,CASSYGDSFYEQYF
TRBV5-1,CASSPGQPYETQYF
TRBV28,CASRAELSTDTQYF
TRBV5-1,CASSPAGGQGAGGANVLTF
TRBV5-1,CASSWGRGQEETQYF
TRBV27,CASSLWFSGTHQETQYF
TRBV6-6,CARGPDRGRGGGTQYF
TRBV10-3,CAISDSSGANVLTF
TRBV19,CASAGTGGGDEQYF